The clone carrying this T cell receptor beta chain turned up a few times. No antigen is known for it. This sample was included in a study of regulatory T cells in long-lasting Graves disease. The TCR beta library used iRepertoire HTBI primers with Arm-PCR amplification of CDR3. Each CDR3 protein is one row after TCRdb ran MiXCR on the multiplex PCR reads. The table has some 430,000 distinct CDR3 sequences, approximately 21% seen once. The CDR3 runs 16 residues. CDR1 is SGHVS, CDR2 FQNEAQ, per germline. Trimming removed 2 bases from V and 2 bases from J, with 15 bases in between. Study-level points and caveats: Persistent patients had a count of shared public clonotypes (2,741) that exceeded that of new patients (around 1,000). TCR diversity was lower in persistent Graves' patients than in newly diagnosed ones. Persistent disease preferred TRBV28, TRBJ1-2 and TRBJ2-5.

Sample time point: persistent/refractory GD, antithyroid drugs over 5 years with positive TRAb. The authors made the TCR library using RNA they extracted from PBMCs. Blood from the periphery, approximately 8.5 milliliters in all, was drawn into EDTA tubes. The specimen was peripheral blood mononuclear cells (PBMCs), collected when the disease was refractory, from a patient treated with antithyroid drugs. The chain carries TRBV7-8 and TRBJ1-2; possibly TRBD1 for D (6 bases). The receptor was isolated from a female donor with Graves disease. The CDR3 sequence: CASSLIQGRVNYGYTF. CDR3 DNA: TGTGCCAGCAGCTTAATACAGGGAAGAGTGAACTATGGCTACACCTTC. Full variable domain (rest looked up from reference TRBV7-8 and TRBJ1-2): GAGVSQSPRYKVAKRGQDVALRCDPISGHVSLFWYQQALGQGPEFLTYFQNEAQLDKSGLPSDRFFAERPEGSVSTLKIQRTQQEDSAVYLCASSLIQGRVNYGYTFGSGTRLTVV.